Listed below are T cell receptor beta chains from one sample, sequenced in a study of neurological immune-mediated disorders. MiXCR, applied by TCRdb to the 5' RACE reads, yields one record per CDR3 protein. The sample holds tens of thousands of distinct CDR3 sequences, approximately 5.2% seen once. The specimen was PBMCs. The receptors come from a young man with multiple sclerosis. Each CDR3 is given with its conserved first and last residue. Fields, in order: J gene, clone size, V gene, CDR3 protein. Size is stated for part of the rows, as once, few or many counts, or as a class when the clone is expanded.

TRBJ2-5 | many | TRBV29-1 | CSVPHGRDETQYF
TRBJ2-2 | many | TRBV12-3/TRBV12-4 | CASSTTDSANTGELFF
TRBJ2-3 | many | TRBV11-2 | CASSLGLIPTDTQYF
TRBJ2-5 | many | TRBV5-1 | CASSFGTAVETQYF
TRBJ2-1 | many | TRBV20-1 | CSARVVTSGQFF
TRBJ2-7 | many | TRBV5-1 | CASSENSGQGVYEQYF
TRBJ2-3 | many | TRBV5-1 | CASSLPGQTSDTQYF
TRBJ1-1 | many | TRBV20-1 | CSAPDRVNTEAFF
TRBJ1-6 | many | TRBV6-5 | CASTYGRVAWSPLHF
TRBJ2-1 | . | TRBV10-3 | CASKSGNEQFF
TRBJ2-1 | . | TRBV12-3/TRBV12-4 | CASSFGGGYNEQFF
TRBJ1-1 | many | TRBV5-1 | CASSWGVENTEAFF
TRBJ1-3 | many | TRBV6-5 | CASAQGGPGNTIYF
TRBJ2-1 | many | TRBV20-1 | CSATALGLAGVNEQFF
TRBJ2-7 | many | TRBV21-1 | CASLPCREPTFSYEQYF
TRBJ2-7 | many | TRBV2 | CASSVGQPYEQYF
TRBJ2-5 | many | TRBV12-3/TRBV12-4 | CASSLRLIFSETQYF
TRBJ2-1 | many | TRBV20-1 | CSARDGGGIWQFF
TRBJ2-1 | many | TRBV20-1 | CSALLAGGPNEQFF
TRBJ1-3 | many | TRBV11-2 | CASSLSRGKGNTIYF
TRBJ1-5 | few | TRBV15 | CATSSQRLDSRYSNQPQNF
TRBJ2-3 | many | TRBV5-1 | CASSLGGTGLDTQYF
TRBJ2-7 | many | TRBV5-1 | CASSLSPPNYEQYF